These 13 T cell receptor beta chains were all obtained from the same sample, sequenced in a study of PD-1 blockade in classical Hodgkin lymphoma. In every patient, relapse followed autologous stem cell transplantation, while exposure to brentuximab vedotin differed. Profiling relied on immunoSEQ multiplex PCR, and the TCRdb table lists in-frame clones only, not all of them. The table includes around 30,000 clones, around 70% detected once. The sample here was peripheral blood mononuclear cells (PBMCs), taken before the second cycle of nivolumab. The origin of the receptors is a human donor with classical Hodgkin lymphoma.

The V call is TRBV7-2, the J call TRBJ1-1; no clear D gene. This CDR3 comprises 14 residues. Germline V gene sequence: CDR1 SGHTA, CDR2 FQGNSA. Deletions cut 5 bases from V and 1 base from J, with 11 bases between. The CDR3 is CASSPREQNTEAFF. In DNA, the CDR3 is TGTGCCAGCAGCCCTAGGGAGCAGAACACTGAAGCTTTCTTT.

CDR3 in amino acids: CASSLLFRGGYNEQFF. The CDR3 nucleotides read TGTGCCAGCAGCTTATTATTCCGGGGGGGCTACAATGAGCAGTTCTTC. The V call is TRBV11-2, the J call TRBJ2-1; 8 nucleotides agree with TRBD2. The CDR3 is 16 amino acids. Germline CDR1 reads SGHAT; CDR2 reads FQNNGV. Trimming removed 2 bases from V and 3 bases from J; junction bases left unmatched: 6.

The V call is TRBV25-1, the J call TRBJ2-2, with D tentatively TRBD1 (5 bases). The CDR3 runs to 15 residues. Trimming took 3 bases from V and 6 from J, leaving 14 bases between them. The V gene's germline CDR1 is MGHDK and CDR2 SYGVNS. CDR3 in amino acids: CASSEFREGAGELFF. In nucleotides, the CDR3 is TGTGCCAGCAGTGAGTTCAGGGAAGGGGCCGGGGAGCTGTTTTTT.

The genes are TRBV6-5 and TRBJ2-3; TRBD2 aligns across 7 bases. CDR3 length: 15 residues. Germline loops: CDR1 MNHEY, CDR2 SVGAGI. V shed 8 bases and J 4 bases; nucleotides not matched to a gene: 12. The CDR3 protein is CASQPGAGDPDTQYF. The CDR3 DNA follows: TGTGCCAGCCAACCGGGTGCGGGGGACCCAGATACGCAGTATTTT.

This chain uses TRBV13 with TRBJ1-4; 11 bases are shared with TRBD1. Germline V gene lookup returns CDR1 PRHDT and CDR2 FYEKMQ (reference sequence). V shed 2 bases, J shed 12 bases, and the junction held 5 bases outside the gene matches. The CDR3 loop spans 14 amino acids. CDR3 sequence: CASSLSGQGEQLFF. The CDR3 bases are TGTGCCAGCAGCTTATCGGGACAGGGGGAACAACTGTTTTTT.

This clone turned up a few times. The J gene is TRBJ1-2, the V gene TRBV7-9, with 7 bases aligning to TRBD1. With 2 bases clipped from V and 3 bases from J, the junction kept 9 bases outside the gene matches. The length of the CDR3 is 16 residues. Looked up from germline, CDR1 is SEHNR and CDR2 is FQNEAQ (reference sequence). CDR3 in amino acids: CASSLSGQDPHYGYTF. DNA of the CDR3: TGTGCCAGCAGCTTATCTGGACAGGACCCCCACTATGGCTACACCTTC.

This clone occurred once. V and J are TRBV9 and TRBJ2-3, with D possibly being TRBD1 (6 bases). Trimming stripped 2 bases from V and 0 bases from J, with 22 bases between. This CDR3 comprises 19 residues. Germline values: CDR1 SGDLS, CDR2 YYNGEE. As DNA, the CDR3 is TGTGCCAGCAGCGTTCCCGGGACAAGGGAAGGTTGGAGCACAGATACGCAGTATTTT. Translating it yields CASSVPGTREGWSTDTQYF.

This chain joins TRBV23-1 and TRBJ2-1; 9 nucleotides agree with TRBD1. TRBV23-1 has ORF status, its function being uncertain. The junction had 11 bases not matched to a gene; V was cut back by 0 bases and J by 5 bases. This CDR3 has 18 amino acids. The CDR3 nucleotides are TGCGCCAGCAGTCAATCGCTACCGGGACAGGGTTTGAACAATGAGCAGTTCTTC. Translated: CASSQSLPGQGLNNEQFF.

This chain joins TRBV6-1 and TRBJ2-7; D gene unclear. The CDR3 contains 15 residues. Germline V CDR1 and CDR2: MNHNS, SASEGT. The V end was cut by 1 base, the J end by 2 bases, with 12 bases between. For the CDR3, the DNA is TGTGCCAGCAGTGAAGATCGCAGACACCCCTACGAGCAGTACTTC. Residues: CASSEDRRHPYEQYF.

The chain uses TRBV20-1 and TRBJ2-7; 8 bases are shared with TRBD2. The CDR3 totals 11 residues. In germline, CDR1 is DFQATT, CDR2 SNEGSKA (reference sequence). CDR3 nucleotide sequence: TGCAGGGCGGGACTAGACTACGAGCAGTACTTC. Translating it yields CRAGLDYEQYF.

The genes are TRBV11-2 and TRBJ2-5; no definite D call. CDR1 is SGHAT, CDR2 FQNNGV, per germline. Trimming removed 1 base from V and 5 bases from J, with 5 bases in between. This CDR3 is built from 12 residues. CDR3 region: CASSLVPETQYF. Here the CDR3 DNA reads TGTGCCAGCAGCTTAGTCCCTGAGACCCAGTACTTC.

The chain employs TRBV6-5 and TRBJ2-7, with D tentatively TRBD1 (6 bases). The CDR3 is 13 residues long. The germline CDR1 and CDR2 sequences are MNHEY and SVGAGI. Deletions cut 6 bases from V and 5 bases from J, with 14 bases between. The DNA of the CDR3 is TGTGCCAGCAGACCCGGACAGCTCCACGAGCAGTACTTC. It yields the protein CASRPGQLHEQYF.

This clone was found a few times. The chain recombines TRBV19 with TRBJ2-3, with 8 bases lining up with TRBD2. Germline V gene sequence: CDR1 LNHDA, CDR2 SQIVND (reference sequence). The length of the CDR3 is 17 residues. V lost 5 bases, J lost 0 bases, and 10 bases stayed unmatched. The CDR3 DNA follows: TGTGCCAGTAGTCCTCAACCGGGACTAGGGAGCACAGATACGCAGTATTTT. Amino acid sequence: CASSPQPGLGSTDTQYF.